These T cell receptor beta chains were read from a single sample in a study of T cell responses to AZD1222 COVID-19 vaccine. Data came from immunoSEQ multiplex PCR; TCRdb stores just in-frame clones and leaves some out. The sample consists of roughly 200,000 clones, roughly nine tenths of them appearing once. The sequenced sample was peripheral blood, obtained 28 days after the second dose of the MenACWY control vaccine. The receptors shown here come from an adult who received the MenACWY meningococcal vaccine as a control. Each CDR3 is given without its conserved first and last residue. Fields, in order: J gene, V gene, CDR3 protein.

j_gene: TRBJ2-4; v_gene: TRBV21-1; CDR3aa: ASRRTGAKKNIQY
j_gene: TRBJ1-2; v_gene: TRBV10-2; CDR3aa: ASSEWGGADGYT
j_gene: TRBJ2-1; v_gene: TRBV6-5; CDR3aa: ASSYLAGVVQF
j_gene: TRBJ2-1; v_gene: TRBV27; CDR3aa: ASSRRSGRYNEQF
j_gene: TRBJ1-2; v_gene: TRBV14; CDR3aa: ASSRQGYGYT
j_gene: TRBJ1-1; v_gene: TRBV13; CDR3aa: ASSPMGMEVTEAF
j_gene: TRBJ1-3; v_gene: TRBV4-3; CDR3aa: ASSQTTTDYFSGNTIY
j_gene: TRBJ2-1; v_gene: TRBV30; CDR3aa: AWSFTSGSNSYNEQF
j_gene: TRBJ1-2; v_gene: TRBV7-8; CDR3aa: ASSLAELNYGYT
j_gene: TRBJ1-1; v_gene: TRBV7-3; CDR3aa: ASSPSGGLGEAF
j_gene: TRBJ1-2; v_gene: TRBV6-5; CDR3aa: ASSPGGGYGYT
j_gene: TRBJ2-5; v_gene: TRBV14; CDR3aa: ASSLVLTTGEGTQY
j_gene: TRBJ1-1; v_gene: TRBV9; CDR3aa: ASSQGQMNTEAF
j_gene: TRBJ2-5; v_gene: TRBV7-3; CDR3aa: ASSPQAWKTQY
j_gene: TRBJ1-4; v_gene: TRBV7-6; CDR3aa: ASSRRAGAPYNEKLF
j_gene: TRBJ2-3; v_gene: TRBV5-1; CDR3aa: ASSLIRITDTQY
j_gene: TRBJ1-2; v_gene: TRBV6-5; CDR3aa: ASRVGQADNYGYT
j_gene: TRBJ2-3; v_gene: TRBV6-2/TRBV6-3; CDR3aa: ASSSPSREPVDTQY
j_gene: TRBJ2-3; v_gene: TRBV5-1; CDR3aa: ASRLGMGTDTQY
j_gene: TRBJ1-1; v_gene: TRBV2; CDR3aa: ASRYGGSVAF
j_gene: TRBJ1-4; v_gene: TRBV6-5; CDR3aa: ASRETGVNEKLF
j_gene: TRBJ2-1; v_gene: TRBV15; CDR3aa: ATSRDSEQF
j_gene: TRBJ2-7; v_gene: TRBV6-2/TRBV6-3; CDR3aa: ASSYGSRSGVLSEQY
j_gene: TRBJ1-4; v_gene: TRBV9; CDR3aa: ASSVGAGNEKLF
j_gene: TRBJ1-1; v_gene: TRBV12-3/TRBV12-4; CDR3aa: ASSSLRWTEAF
j_gene: TRBJ2-2; v_gene: TRBV18; CDR3aa: ASSPSSGTNTGELF
j_gene: TRBJ1-5; v_gene: TRBV30; CDR3aa: AWRGDRGNQPQH
j_gene: TRBJ1-6; v_gene: TRBV25-1; CDR3aa: ASRTPGEGTPLH
j_gene: TRBJ2-7; v_gene: TRBV27; CDR3aa: ASSPRGPSYEQY
j_gene: TRBJ1-1; v_gene: TRBV19; CDR3aa: ASSKDELNTEAF
j_gene: TRBJ1-1; v_gene: TRBV27; CDR3aa: ASRIDRMNTEAF
j_gene: TRBJ2-7; v_gene: TRBV9; CDR3aa: ASSPDPRSTEQY
j_gene: TRBJ1-1; v_gene: TRBV7-3; CDR3aa: ASSPQGASSEAF
j_gene: TRBJ2-7; v_gene: TRBV18; CDR3aa: ASSPGGTGGLKQY
j_gene: TRBJ1-2; v_gene: TRBV30; CDR3aa: AGSQGQYGYT
j_gene: TRBJ2-2; v_gene: TRBV5-1; CDR3aa: ASSLEAENTGELF
j_gene: TRBJ2-5; v_gene: TRBV29-1; CDR3aa: SVAVQETQY
j_gene: TRBJ1-2; v_gene: TRBV10-3; CDR3aa: AISEGQGGGYT
j_gene: TRBJ1-2; v_gene: TRBV30; CDR3aa: AWSNGPQSYT
j_gene: TRBJ2-1; v_gene: TRBV29-1; CDR3aa: SVEDRESYNEQF
j_gene: TRBJ1-3; v_gene: TRBV7-2; CDR3aa: ASSLQGIGNTIY
j_gene: TRBJ2-1; v_gene: TRBV11-3; CDR3aa: ASTPGREGPLNEQF
j_gene: TRBJ1-2; v_gene: TRBV6-5; CDR3aa: ASITGGTNYGYT
j_gene: TRBJ2-2; v_gene: TRBV19; CDR3aa: ASSAQTNTGELF
j_gene: TRBJ1-4; v_gene: TRBV9; CDR3aa: ASSAEGAPNEKLF
j_gene: TRBJ2-7; v_gene: TRBV18; CDR3aa: ASSPISSYEQY
j_gene: TRBJ2-3; v_gene: TRBV2; CDR3aa: ASSRQTDTQY
j_gene: TRBJ1-4; v_gene: TRBV2; CDR3aa: ASFETGVSEKLF